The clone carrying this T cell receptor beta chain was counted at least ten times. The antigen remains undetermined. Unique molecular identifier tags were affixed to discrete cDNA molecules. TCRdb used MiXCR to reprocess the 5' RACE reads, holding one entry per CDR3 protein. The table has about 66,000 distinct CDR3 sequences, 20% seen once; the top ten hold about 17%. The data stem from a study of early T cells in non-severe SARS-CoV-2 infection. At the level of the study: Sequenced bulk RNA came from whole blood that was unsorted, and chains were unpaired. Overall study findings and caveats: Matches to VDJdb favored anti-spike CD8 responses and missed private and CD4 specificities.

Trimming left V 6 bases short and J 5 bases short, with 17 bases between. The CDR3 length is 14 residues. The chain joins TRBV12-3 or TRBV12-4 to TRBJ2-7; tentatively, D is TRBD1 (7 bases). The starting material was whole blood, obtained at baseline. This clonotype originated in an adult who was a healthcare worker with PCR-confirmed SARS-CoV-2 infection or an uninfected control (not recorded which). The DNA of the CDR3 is TGTGCCAGCAGCCCGACAGGGAGGAAAAACGAGCAGTACTTC. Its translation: CASSPTGRKNEQYF.